This TCR beta chain was captured by sequencing in a study of blood T cell repertoires in COVID-19. This table comes from immunoSEQ multiplex PCR, and its TCRdb copy is limited to in-frame clones, with some not included. Among some 330,000 clones listed, around 87% were seen once. Germline lookup yields CDR1 MDHEN and CDR2 SYDVKM. The CDR3 loop spans 16 amino acids. The ends lost 3 bases at V and 6 bases at J; junction bases unmatched: 11. The source is a woman aged 50 to 60 with active or convalescent COVID-19. The rearrangement uses TRBV28 and TRBJ2-3; 8 bases match TRBD1. The material sequenced was peripheral blood. The CDR3, as DNA: TGTGCCAGCAGTTTGGCGGGGACAGGAAGGGGGGATACGCAGTATTTT. This gives the protein CASSLAGTGRGDTQYF. The entire variable domain, with the rest obtained from reference TRBV28 and TRBJ2-3, is as follows: DVKVTQSSRYLVKRTGEKVFLECVQDMDHENMFWYRQDPGLGLRLIYFSYDVKMKEKGDIPEGYSVSREKKERFSLILESASTNQTSMYLCASSLAGTGRGDTQYFGPGTRLTVL.